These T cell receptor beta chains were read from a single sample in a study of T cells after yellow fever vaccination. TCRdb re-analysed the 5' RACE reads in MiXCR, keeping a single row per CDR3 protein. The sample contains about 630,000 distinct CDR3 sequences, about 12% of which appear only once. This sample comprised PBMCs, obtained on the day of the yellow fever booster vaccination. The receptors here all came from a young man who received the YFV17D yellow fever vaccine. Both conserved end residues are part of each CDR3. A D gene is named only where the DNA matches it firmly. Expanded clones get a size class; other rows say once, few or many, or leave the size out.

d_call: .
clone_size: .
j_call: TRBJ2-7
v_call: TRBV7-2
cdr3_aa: CASSLTPDGNYEQYF
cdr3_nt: TGTGCCAGCAGCTTGACCCCGGACGGAAACTACGAGCAGTACTTC

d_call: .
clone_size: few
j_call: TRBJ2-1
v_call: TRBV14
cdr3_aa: CASSQERGRGLSSYNEQFF
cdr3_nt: TGTGCCAGCAGCCAAGAGAGGGGGAGGGGCTTAAGCTCCTACAATGAGCAGTTCTTC

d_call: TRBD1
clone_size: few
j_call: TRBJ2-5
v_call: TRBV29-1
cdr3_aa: CSVPPPGDREKTQYF
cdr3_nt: TGCAGCGTCCCTCCGCCTGGGGACAGAGAGAAGACCCAGTACTTC

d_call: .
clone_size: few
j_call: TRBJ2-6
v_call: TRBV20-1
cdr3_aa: CSARDQGGSGANVLTF
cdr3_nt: TGCAGTGCTAGAGATCAGGGAGGCTCTGGGGCCAACGTCCTGACTTTC

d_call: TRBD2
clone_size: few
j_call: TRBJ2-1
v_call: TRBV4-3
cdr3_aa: CASSQDSAGAFYNEQFF
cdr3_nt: TGCGCCAGCAGCCAAGATTCAGCGGGGGCCTTCTACAATGAGCAGTTCTTC

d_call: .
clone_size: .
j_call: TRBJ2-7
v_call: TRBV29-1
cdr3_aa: CSSREYGSYEQYF
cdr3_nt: TGCAGCTCCAGGGAATATGGTTCCTACGAGCAGTACTTC

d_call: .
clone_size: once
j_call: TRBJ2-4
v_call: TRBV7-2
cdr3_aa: CAGPKGDIQYF
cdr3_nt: TGTGCCGGACCGAAGGGGGACATTCAGTACTTC

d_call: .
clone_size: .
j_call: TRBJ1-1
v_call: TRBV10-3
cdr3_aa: CAISETRAQAFF
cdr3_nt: TGTGCCATCAGTGAAACCCGAGCTCAAGCTTTCTTT

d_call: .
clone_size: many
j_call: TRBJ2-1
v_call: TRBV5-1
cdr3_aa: CASSSRTDLYNEQFF
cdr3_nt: TGCGCCAGCAGCTCGAGGACAGATCTCTACAATGAGCAGTTCTTC

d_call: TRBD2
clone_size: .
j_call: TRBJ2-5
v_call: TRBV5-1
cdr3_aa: CASSLAASGREETQYF
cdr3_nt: TGCGCCAGCAGCTTGGCGGCTAGCGGGAGAGAAGAGACCCAGTACTTC

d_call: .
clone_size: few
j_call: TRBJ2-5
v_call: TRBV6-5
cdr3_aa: CASSYFQGETQYF
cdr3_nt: TGTGCCAGCAGTTACTTTCAGGGGGAGACCCAGTACTTC

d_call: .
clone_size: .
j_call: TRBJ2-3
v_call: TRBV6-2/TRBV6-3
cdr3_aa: CASANGDTQYF
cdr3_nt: TGTGCCTCCGCAAACGGGGATACGCAGTATTTT

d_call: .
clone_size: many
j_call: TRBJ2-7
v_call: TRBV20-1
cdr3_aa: CSARGRERTYEQYF
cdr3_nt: TGCAGTGCTAGAGGTCGGGAGCGAACGTACGAGCAGTACTTC

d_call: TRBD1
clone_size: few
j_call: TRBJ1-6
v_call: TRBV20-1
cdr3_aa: CSALTGAINSPLHF
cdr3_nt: TGCAGTGCTCTGACAGGGGCTATTAATTCACCCCTCCACTTT

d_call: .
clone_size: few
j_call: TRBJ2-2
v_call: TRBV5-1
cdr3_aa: CASRNGNTNTGELFF
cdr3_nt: TGCGCCAGCAGGAACGGGAACACCAACACCGGGGAGCTGTTTTTT

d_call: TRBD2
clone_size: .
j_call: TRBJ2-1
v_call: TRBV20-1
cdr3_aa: CSDRTSGRLNEQFF
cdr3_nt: TGCAGTGATAGGACTAGCGGGAGGTTGAATGAGCAGTTCTTC

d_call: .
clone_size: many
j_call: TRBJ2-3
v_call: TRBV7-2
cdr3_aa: CASSWMGGSDTQYF
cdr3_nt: TGTGCCAGCAGCTGGATGGGGGGTTCAGATACGCAGTATTTT

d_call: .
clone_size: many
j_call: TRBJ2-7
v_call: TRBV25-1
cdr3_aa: CASSEYGPPYEQYF
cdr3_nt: TGTGCCAGCAGTGAATACGGGCCCCCCTACGAGCAGTACTTC

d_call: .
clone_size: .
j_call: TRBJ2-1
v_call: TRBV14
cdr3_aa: CASSQPGHFNEQFF
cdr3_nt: TGTGCCAGCAGCCAACCCGGCCATTTCAATGAGCAGTTCTTC

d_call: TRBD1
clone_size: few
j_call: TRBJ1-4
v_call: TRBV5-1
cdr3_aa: CASSLGTAYATNEKLFF
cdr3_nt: TGCGCCAGCAGCCTCGGGACAGCCTATGCAACTAATGAAAAACTGTTTTTT

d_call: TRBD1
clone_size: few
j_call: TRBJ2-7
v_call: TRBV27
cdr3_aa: CASSPDWTGVYEQYF
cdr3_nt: TGTGCCAGCAGTCCGGATTGGACAGGGGTATACGAGCAGTACTTC

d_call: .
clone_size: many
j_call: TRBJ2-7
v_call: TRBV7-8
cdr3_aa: CASSLASDYEQYF
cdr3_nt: TGTGCCAGCAGCTTAGCTTCAGACTACGAGCAGTACTTC

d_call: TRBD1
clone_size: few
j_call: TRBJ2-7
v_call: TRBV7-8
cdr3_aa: CASSPGDRGQRAAYEQYF
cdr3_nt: TGTGCCAGCAGCCCCGGGGACAGGGGGCAGCGGGCCGCCTACGAGCAGTACTTC

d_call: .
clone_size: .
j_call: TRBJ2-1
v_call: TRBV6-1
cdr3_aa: CASSEADSFNEQFF
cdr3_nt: TGTGCCAGCAGTGAAGCGGACAGCTTCAATGAGCAGTTCTTC

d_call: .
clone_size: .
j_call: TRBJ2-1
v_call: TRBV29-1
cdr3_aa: CSVEEGGPTYNEQFF
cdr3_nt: TGCAGCGTTGAAGAAGGGGGGCCAACCTACAATGAGCAGTTCTTC

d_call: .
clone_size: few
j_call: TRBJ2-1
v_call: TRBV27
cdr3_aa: CASSFGQHNEQFF
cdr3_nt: TGTGCCAGCAGTTTCGGACAGCACAATGAGCAGTTCTTC

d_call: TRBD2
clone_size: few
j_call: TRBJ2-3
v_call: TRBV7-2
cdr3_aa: CASSLAPSGGGPDTQYF
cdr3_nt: TGTGCCAGCAGCTTAGCGCCTAGCGGGGGGGGGCCAGATACGCAGTATTTT

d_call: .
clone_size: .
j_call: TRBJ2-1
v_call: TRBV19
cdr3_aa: CASSPGISYNEQFF
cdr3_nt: TGTGCCAGTAGTCCAGGGATCTCCTACAATGAGCAGTTCTTC

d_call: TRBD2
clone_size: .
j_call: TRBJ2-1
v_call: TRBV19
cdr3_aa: CASSREGQGNEQFF
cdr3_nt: TGTGCCAGTAGTAGGGAGGGGCAGGGCAATGAGCAGTTCTTC

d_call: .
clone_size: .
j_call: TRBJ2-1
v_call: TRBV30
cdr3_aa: CAWGPNNNEQFF
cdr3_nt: TGTGCCTGGGGTCCGAACAACAATGAGCAGTTCTTC

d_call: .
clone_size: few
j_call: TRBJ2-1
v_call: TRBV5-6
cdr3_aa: CASRKRAYNEQFF
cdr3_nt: TGTGCCAGCAGGAAGCGGGCGTACAATGAGCAGTTCTTC

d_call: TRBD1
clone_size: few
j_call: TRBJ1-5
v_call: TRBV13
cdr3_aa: CASSAGQKNQPQHF
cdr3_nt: TGTGCCAGCAGCGCGGGACAGAAAAATCAGCCCCAGCATTTT

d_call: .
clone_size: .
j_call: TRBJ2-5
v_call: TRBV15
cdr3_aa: CATCRDGSYQETQYF
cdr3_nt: TGTGCCACCTGCAGAGATGGGTCCTACCAAGAGACCCAGTACTTC

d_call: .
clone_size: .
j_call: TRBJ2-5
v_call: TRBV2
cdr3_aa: CASRRERRSETQYF
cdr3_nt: TGTGCCAGCAGACGGGAGCGCCGGTCCGAGACCCAGTACTTC

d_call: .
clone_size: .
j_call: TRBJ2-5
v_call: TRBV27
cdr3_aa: CASSPRSGKETQYF
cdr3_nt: TGTGCCAGCAGTCCCCGATCCGGGAAAGAGACCCAGTACTTC

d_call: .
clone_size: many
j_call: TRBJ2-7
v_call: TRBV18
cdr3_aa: CASSPGPVEQYF
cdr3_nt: TGTGCCAGCTCACCAGGGCCCGTCGAGCAGTACTTC

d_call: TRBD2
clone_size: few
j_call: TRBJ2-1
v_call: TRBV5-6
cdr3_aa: CASSLVSGGPHNEQFF
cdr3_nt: TGTGCCAGCAGCTTGGTATCGGGAGGGCCCCACAATGAGCAGTTCTTC

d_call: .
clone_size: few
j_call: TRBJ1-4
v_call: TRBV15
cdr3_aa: CATSRDRKIVNEKLFF
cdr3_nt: TGTGCCACCAGCAGAGATCGGAAGATTGTAAATGAAAAACTGTTTTTT

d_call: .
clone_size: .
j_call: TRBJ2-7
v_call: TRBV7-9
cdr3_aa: CASSLMGVDRPNEQYF
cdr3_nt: TGTGCCAGCAGCCTTATGGGGGTCGACAGGCCTAACGAGCAGTACTTC

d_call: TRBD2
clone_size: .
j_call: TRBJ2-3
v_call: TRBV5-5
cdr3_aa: CATVSGPDTDTQYF
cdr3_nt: TGTGCCACCGTTAGCGGGCCAGACACAGATACGCAGTATTTT

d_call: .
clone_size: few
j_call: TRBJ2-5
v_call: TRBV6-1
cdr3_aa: CASSKTTSESQYF
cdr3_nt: TGTGCCAGCAGTAAGACCACGTCAGAATCCCAGTACTTC

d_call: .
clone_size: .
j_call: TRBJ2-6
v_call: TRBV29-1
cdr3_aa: CSVEASEGKVSGANVLTF
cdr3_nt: TGCAGCGTTGAAGCCTCGGAAGGGAAAGTCTCTGGGGCCAACGTCCTGACTTTC